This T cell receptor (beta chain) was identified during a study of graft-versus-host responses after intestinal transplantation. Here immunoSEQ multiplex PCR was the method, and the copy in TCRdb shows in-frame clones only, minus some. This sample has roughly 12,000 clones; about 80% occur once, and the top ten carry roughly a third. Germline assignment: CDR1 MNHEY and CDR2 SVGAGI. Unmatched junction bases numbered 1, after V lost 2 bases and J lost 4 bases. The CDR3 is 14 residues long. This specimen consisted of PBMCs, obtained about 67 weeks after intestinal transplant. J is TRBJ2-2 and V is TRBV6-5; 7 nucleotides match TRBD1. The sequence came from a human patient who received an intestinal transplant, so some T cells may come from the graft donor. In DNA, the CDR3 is TGTGCCAGCAGTTACAGGGGGCTCACCGGGGAGCTGTTTTTT. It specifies CASSYRGLTGELFF.